The 17 T cell receptor beta chains below come from one sample, sequenced in a study of a mutant IDH1 vaccine in newly diagnosed glioma. Time point indicated: week 5, during vaccination. Each dose delivered 300 ug of mutant IDH1 20-mer peptide subcutaneously with imiquimod. These receptors' targets are unknown. Repertoires were generated with immunoSEQ multiplex PCR, while TCRdb's copy carries only in-frame clones and drops some. The sample has over 35,000 clones; approximately 93% are singletons. The source was PBMCs, collected from a glioma patient whose treatment included an IDH1 peptide vaccine. Every receptor here comes from a man aged 50 or older with glioma.

V usage is TRBV13 and J usage is TRBJ2-3; D remains unclear. The V gene lost 10 bases and the J gene lost 0 bases, with 11 bases spanning the gap. The CDR3 totals 13 residues. The germline gives CDR1 PRHDT, CDR2 FYEKMQ (reference sequence). DNA for the CDR3: TGTGCCACCGCGGAGTATAGCACAGATACGCAGTATTTT. Amino acid sequence: CATAEYSTDTQYF.

The chain recombines TRBV5-6 with TRBJ2-1; 8 positions match TRBD2. The CDR3 covers 14 residues. The ends lost 4 bases at V and 7 bases at J; junction bases unmatched: 7. Germline CDR1 and CDR2: SGHDT and YYEEEE. CDR3 bases: TGTGCCAGCAGCCGCCGGGGGGGCCGAAATGAGCAGTTCTTC. As protein: CASSRRGGRNEQFF.

The chain recombines TRBV28 with TRBJ2-6; D perhaps matches TRBD1 (5 bases). CDR1 and CDR2 from the germline V gene are MDHEN and SYDVKM. The germline V and J ends were trimmed by 2 bases and 2 bases, with 7 bases remaining between them. This CDR3 region has 15 residues. The CDR3 spells CASSLAGTGANVLTF. In nucleotides, the CDR3 is TGTGCCAGCAGTTTAGCAGGGACTGGGGCCAACGTCCTGACTTTC.

This rearrangement joins TRBV13 to TRBJ1-4; D not certain. The CDR3 loop spans 13 amino acids. Germline V gene lookup returns CDR1 PRHDT and CDR2 FYEKMQ (reference sequence). The germline V and J ends were trimmed by 5 bases and 14 bases, with 18 bases remaining between them. The CDR3 protein is CASSPHATQRLFF. The CDR3 coding sequence is TGTGCCAGCAGCCCCCACGCCACCCAAAGGCTGTTTTTT.

The gene calls are TRBV4-3 and TRBJ2-3; a possible D gene is TRBD1 (5 bases). Germline CDR1 reads LGHNA; CDR2 reads YSLEER. The CDR3 sequence is 14 residues long. Trimming took 1 base from V and 6 from J, leaving 11 bases between them. The CDR3 coding sequence is TGCGCCAGCAGCCAAGTGGCTGGGGCGGATACGCAGTATTTT. Its translation: CASSQVAGADTQYF.

This chain links TRBV29-1 with TRBJ1-2, with D maybe TRBD1 (6 bases). The CDR3 length is 14 residues. CDR1 SQVTM and CDR2 ANQGSEA come from the germline V gene. Trimming left V 0 bases short and J 0 bases short, with 8 bases between. The CDR3 coding sequence is TGCAGCGTTGAAGAACAGGGCCCTAACTATGGCTACACCTTC. It encodes CSVEEQGPNYGYTF.

The chain is built from TRBV10-2 and TRBJ2-7; 9 bases align to TRBD1. The CDR3 sequence is 14 residues long. The germline CDR1 and CDR2 sequences are WSHSY and SAAADI. With V trimmed by 2 bases and J by 10 bases, 9 bases remained unmatched. CDR3 bases: TGCGCCAGCAGTGAGGGGACAGGGATTGGTAATCAGTACTTC. This sequence encodes CASSEGTGIGNQYF.

On this clone: Other DNA variants within this sample encode the same CDR3. The rearrangement uses TRBV7-2 and TRBJ1-4; D is unresolved. The CDR3 consists of 15 residues. The germline V gene has CDR1 SGHTA and CDR2 FQGNSA. The V and J ends lost 5 bases and 0 bases respectively, with 10 bases between them. CDR3 sequence (DNA): TGTGCCAGCAGCCCTCGCAGAGCAACTAATGAAAAACTGTTTTTT. It codes for CASSPRRATNEKLFF.

This clone showed up just once. The chain employs TRBV4-2 and TRBJ2-7, with TRBD2 matching 8 bases. The CDR3 runs to 14 residues. The V segment lost 5 bases and the J segment 2 bases; nucleotides outside the gene matches: 5. In germline, CDR1 is LGHNA, CDR2 YNFKEQ. The CDR3 DNA reads TGTGCCAGCAGCGAACGGGAGGGCCCCTACGAGCAGTACTTC. This sequence encodes CASSEREGPYEQYF.

V gene TRBV19 combines with J gene TRBJ1-3; D gene ambiguous. V was trimmed by 7 bases and J by 0 bases, leaving 7 bases between them. The CDR3 is made up of 13 amino acids. In germline, CDR1 is LNHDA, CDR2 SQIVND (reference sequence). DNA of the CDR3: TGTGCCAGTACCGCCAGCTCTGGAAACACCATATATTTT. The encoded protein is CASTASSGNTIYF. The entire variable domain, with the rest obtained from reference TRBV19 and TRBJ1-3, is as follows: DGGITQSPKYLFRKEGQNVTLSCEQNLNHDAMYWYRQDPGQGLRLIYYSQIVNDFQKGDIAEGYSVSREKKESFPLTVTSAQKNPTAFYLCASTASSGNTIYFGEGSWLTVV.

The J gene is TRBJ2-2, the V gene TRBV19, with 9 bases fitting TRBD2. This CDR3 spans 16 amino acids. Germline CDR1 reads LNHDA; CDR2 reads SQIVND (reference sequence). V lost 3 bases, J lost 7 bases, and 9 bases stayed unmatched. The CDR3 region is CASSMRAGGPYGELFF. DNA for the CDR3: TGTGCCAGTAGTATGAGGGCGGGAGGGCCCTACGGGGAGCTGTTTTTT. Full variable domain (outside the CDR3, taken from reference TRBV19 and TRBJ2-2): DGGITQSPKYLFRKEGQNVTLSCEQNLNHDAMYWYRQDPGQGLRLIYYSQIVNDFQKGDIAEGYSVSREKKESFPLTVTSAQKNPTAFYLCASSMRAGGPYGELFFGEGSRLTVL.

Only a few counts were recorded for this clone. The chain carries TRBV5-1 and TRBJ2-7; TRBD2 matches at 12 bases. Unmatched junction bases numbered 12, after V lost 2 bases and J lost 3 bases. This CDR3 comprises 18 residues. Germline V gene lookup returns CDR1 SGHRS and CDR2 YFSETQ. CDR3 nucleotide sequence: TGCGCCAGCAGCTTTCCCGCTAGCGGGAGGGCAAACCGCTACGAGCAGTACTTC. It translates to CASSFPASGRANRYEQYF. The complete variable domain, with remaining parts taken from reference TRBV5-1 and TRBJ2-7, reads KAGVTQTPRYLIKTRGQQVTLSCSPISGHRSVSWYQQTPGQGLQFLFEYFSETQRNKGNFPGRFSGRQFSNSRSEMNVSTLELGDSALYLCASSFPASGRANRYEQYFGPGTRLTVT.

The chain combines TRBV4-3 with TRBJ2-3, with 8 nucleotides matching TRBD1. V shed 6 bases, J shed 3 bases, and the junction held 8 bases outside the gene matches. Germline V gene lookup returns CDR1 LGHNA and CDR2 YSLEER. CDR3 length: 15 amino acids. CDR3 nucleotide sequence: TGCGCCAGCAGTCTAGGGACAGGTAGAACAGATACGCAGTATTTT. Its protein is CASSLGTGRTDTQYF.

The gene calls are TRBV6-7 and TRBJ2-7; 8 bases agree with TRBD1. TRBV6-7 is assigned to the ORF class and has an uncertain function. The CDR3 extends over 15 amino acids. The J segment lost 1 base and the V segment lost 5 bases, leaving 7 bases of the junction unmatched. In DNA, the CDR3 is TGTGCCAGCAGTCACCCCCAGGGGGCTTCCTACGAGCAGTACTTC. This gives the protein CASSHPQGASYEQYF.

This chain's CDR3 is CASSQDNGRGRSYEQYF. Written as DNA, the CDR3 is TGCGCCAGCAGCCAAGATAATGGCAGGGGAAGGTCCTACGAGCAGTACTTC. The rearrangement joins TRBV4-3 to TRBJ2-7; D may be TRBD1 (6 bases). Trimming took 0 bases from V and 1 from J, leaving 16 bases between them. In germline, CDR1 is LGHNA, CDR2 YSLEER. This CDR3 is built from 17 residues.

The chain carries TRBV2 and TRBJ1-2; TRBD1 might be the D (5 bases). Trimming stripped 6 bases from V and 5 bases from J, with 7 bases between. This CDR3 has 11 amino acids. In germline, CDR1 is SNHLY, CDR2 FYNNEI. CDR3 nucleotide sequence: TGTGCCAGCAGACAGGCGTATGGCTACACCTTC. Translation: CASRQAYGYTF.

V gene TRBV5-1 combines with J gene TRBJ1-2; 10 bases match TRBD1. The CDR3 loop spans 16 amino acids. V was clipped by 3 bases and J by 6 bases; unmatched bases: 11. Germline CDR1 SGHRS, CDR2 YFSETQ. Here the CDR3 DNA reads TGCGCCAGCAGCTCGCACGACAGGGGGCGCATTGATGGCTACACCTTC. Protein product: CASSSHDRGRIDGYTF.